These 17 T cell receptor beta chains originate from one sample sequenced in a study of T cells in tuberculosis. Specified time point: new active TB diagnosis, blood taken before or within 7 days of starting treatment. Sequencing used immunoSEQ multiplex PCR; TCRdb keeps in-frame clones, though not all of them. The sample records about 34,000 clones, approximately 90% being singletons. The sequencing used PBMCs, collected at tuberculosis diagnosis. These receptors were obtained from an adult with tuberculosis.

The rearrangement uses TRBV6-5 and TRBJ1-1; D is possibly TRBD1 (5 bases). The CDR3 is 13 residues long. The ends were cut back, 5 bases at V and 7 bases at J, with 14 bases in the middle. Germline values: CDR1 MNHEY, CDR2 SVGAGI. The CDR3 DNA sequence: TGTGCCAGCAGTCCCGGGGGACCGGGTGAAGCTTTCTTT. Protein product: CASSPGGPGEAFF.

This chain uses TRBV2 with TRBJ1-1; no firm D call. Trimming took 8 bases from V and 5 from J, leaving 15 bases between them. The CDR3 is 13 residues long. Per germline, CDR1 SNHLY and CDR2 FYNNEI. Here the CDR3 reads CASPEVRVTEAFF. Written as DNA, the CDR3 is TGTGCCAGCCCCGAGGTACGGGTAACTGAAGCTTTCTTT.

Only a few counts were recorded for this clone. The gene calls are TRBV5-8 and TRBJ1-5; D gene unclear. Per germline, CDR1 SGHTS and CDR2 YDEGEE. There are 14 residues in the CDR3. V was pared by 7 bases and J by 2 bases, with 13 bases between. CDR3 nucleotides: TGTGCCAGCCTCTTGGCAGTGCGCAATCAGCCCCAGCATTTT. The encoded protein is CASLLAVRNQPQHF.

V usage is TRBV29-1 and J usage is TRBJ1-2, with a tentative D call TRBD1 (5 bases). The V gene's germline CDR1 is SQVTM and CDR2 ANQGSEA. CDR3 length: 16 residues. Trimming pared 7 bases from V and 0 bases from J, leaving 21 bases between. In nucleotides, the CDR3 is TGCAGCGCGGCCGGCGGGGCACGCCATACTAACTATGGCTACACCTTC. This sequence encodes CSAAGGARHTNYGYTF. Full variable domain (rest looked up from reference TRBV29-1 and TRBJ1-2): SAVISQKPSRDICQRGTSLTIQCQVDSQVTMMFWYRQQPGQSLTLIATANQGSEATYESGFVIDKFPISRPNLTFSTLTVSNMSPEDSSIYLCSAAGGARHTNYGYTFGSGTRLTVV.

V gene TRBV9 combines with J gene TRBJ1-3; D is ambiguous. Trimming cost V 0 bases and J 5 bases, with 6 bases left between them. The CDR3 runs to 13 residues. From germline, CDR1 is SGDLS and CDR2 YYNGEE. CDR3 DNA: TGTGCCAGCAGCGTAGGGCCCAGAAACACCATATATTTT. It translates to CASSVGPRNTIYF.

This chain uses TRBV18 with TRBJ2-2; D is unresolved. Germline V lookup: CDR1 KGHSH, CDR2 LQKENI. This CDR3 is built from 15 residues. V lost 6 bases and J 6 bases, leaving 17 bases between the germline ends. The CDR3 bases are TGTGCCAGCTCGAGCCCCAAAAACCCTGCCGGGGAGCTGTTTTTT. This gives the protein CASSSPKNPAGELFF.

V and J are TRBV5-3 and TRBJ1-6, with TRBD1 identical over 12 bases. TRBV5-3 is assigned to the ORF class and has an uncertain function. The CDR3 is 19 residues long. Unmatched junction bases numbered 9, after V lost 5 bases and J lost 0 bases. The CDR3 protein is CARRPRDRGHGSYNSPLHF. DNA of the CDR3: TGTGCCAGAAGACCCCGGGACAGGGGGCACGGCTCCTATAATTCACCCCTCCACTTT.

The V and J genes are TRBV5-1 and TRBJ2-7; 7 bases line up with TRBD2. The CDR3 consists of 16 residues. Germline-derived CDR1 and CDR2 are SGHRS and YFSETQ. V lost 0 bases, J lost 4 bases, and 10 bases stayed unmatched. The CDR3: CASSLVAGGLAYEQYF. The CDR3 bases are TGCGCCAGCAGCTTGGTAGCGGGCGGGCTAGCGTACGAGCAGTACTTC.

The chain is built from TRBV18 and TRBJ2-7, with TRBD1 matching 9 bases. Per the germline V gene, CDR1 is KGHSH and CDR2 is LQKENI. CDR3 length: 13 residues. J gave up 6 bases and V 3 bases, and 3 bases lay outside the gene matches. In nucleotides, the CDR3 is TGTGCCAGCTCACCGGGACAGGGTACCGAGCAGTACTTC. The encoded protein is CASSPGQGTEQYF.

The chain links TRBV5-1 to TRBJ1-4; 9 bases are a match to TRBD1. This CDR3 spans 15 amino acids. Per the germline V gene, CDR1 is SGHRS and CDR2 is YFSETQ. The V segment lost 1 base and the J segment 12 bases; nucleotides outside the gene matches: 10. The CDR3 nucleotides are TGCGCCAGCAGCTTGTCCGACAGGGGGATCGGGGAACTGTTTTTT. It codes for CASSLSDRGIGELFF.

The V call is TRBV4-1, the J call TRBJ2-1; D might be TRBD1 (6 bases). Trimming removed 4 bases at V and 1 base at J, with 14 bases between. This CDR3 contains 16 residues. Looked up from germline, CDR1 is MGHRA and CDR2 is YSYEKL. CDR3 sequence: CASSLTPRGSYNEQFF. The CDR3 DNA reads as TGCGCCAGCAGCCTCACCCCCAGGGGATCCTACAATGAGCAGTTCTTC.

The rearrangement links TRBV30 to TRBJ1-2; D is unclear. CDR1 GTSNPN and CDR2 SVGIG come from the germline V gene (reference sequence). The CDR3 has 14 amino acids. Trimming left V 7 bases short and J 4 bases short, with 19 bases between. CDR3 coding DNA: TGTGCCTACAACCCGGCAGGATTCTCCTATGGCTACACCTTC. Its protein product is CAYNPAGFSYGYTF.

The V and J genes are TRBV9 and TRBJ1-4; no firm D call. Between the trimmed V and J ends, which lost 0 bases and 10 bases, there was a span of 16 bases. In germline, CDR1 is SGDLS, CDR2 YYNGEE. CDR3 length: 15 residues. Written as DNA, the CDR3 is TGTGCCAGCAGCGTAGGAGCCCTTCTCGGTGGAAAACTGTTTTTT. Its protein is CASSVGALLGGKLFF.

The chain is built from TRBV28 and TRBJ2-7, with D possibly being TRBD1 (6 bases). The CDR3 covers 13 residues. Germline V gene data show CDR1 as MDHEN and CDR2 as SYDVKM. Deletions cut 5 bases from V and 6 bases from J, with 14 bases between. The CDR3 bases are TGTGCCAGCAGTCCTGGACAGACCGGCGAGCAGTACGTC. Amino acid sequence: CASSPGQTGEQYV.

The rearrangement links TRBV30 to TRBJ1-6; D perhaps matches TRBD1 (5 bases). CDR3 size: 13 residues. V was trimmed by 4 bases and J by 9 bases, leaving 13 bases between them. The germline CDR1 and CDR2 sequences are GTSNPN and SVGIG (reference sequence). CDR3 nucleotides: TGTGCCTGGATGGGTCAGGGATCTTCACCCCTCCACTTT. Translated: CAWMGQGSSPLHF.

The V gene is TRBV2, the J gene TRBJ1-6, with D unclear. There are 14 residues in the CDR3. The germline V gene encodes CDR1 SNHLY and CDR2 FYNNEI. Trimming stripped 7 bases from V and 8 bases from J, with 15 bases between. The CDR3: CASTPRGGDSPLHF. CDR3 nucleotide sequence: TGTGCCAGCACCCCTCGGGGAGGTGATTCACCCCTCCACTTT. The full variable domain, in which reference TRBV2 and TRBJ1-6 provide the parts outside the CDR3, is EPEVTQTPSHQVTQMGQEVILRCVPISNHLYFYWYRQILGQKVEFLVSFYNNEISEKSEIFDDQFSVERPDGSNFTLKIRSTKLEDSAMYFCASTPRGGDSPLHFGNGTRLTVT.

This clone has a single count. This rearrangement joins TRBV18 to TRBJ1-4; TRBD1 matches at 7 bases. The CDR3 length is 14 residues. In germline, CDR1 is KGHSH, CDR2 LQKENI. Trimming at V came to 3 bases and at J to 5 bases, leaving 3 bases not matched to a gene. This CDR3 is CASSPQQGNEKLFF. In nucleotides, the CDR3 is TGTGCCAGCTCACCCCAACAGGGGAATGAAAAACTGTTTTTT.